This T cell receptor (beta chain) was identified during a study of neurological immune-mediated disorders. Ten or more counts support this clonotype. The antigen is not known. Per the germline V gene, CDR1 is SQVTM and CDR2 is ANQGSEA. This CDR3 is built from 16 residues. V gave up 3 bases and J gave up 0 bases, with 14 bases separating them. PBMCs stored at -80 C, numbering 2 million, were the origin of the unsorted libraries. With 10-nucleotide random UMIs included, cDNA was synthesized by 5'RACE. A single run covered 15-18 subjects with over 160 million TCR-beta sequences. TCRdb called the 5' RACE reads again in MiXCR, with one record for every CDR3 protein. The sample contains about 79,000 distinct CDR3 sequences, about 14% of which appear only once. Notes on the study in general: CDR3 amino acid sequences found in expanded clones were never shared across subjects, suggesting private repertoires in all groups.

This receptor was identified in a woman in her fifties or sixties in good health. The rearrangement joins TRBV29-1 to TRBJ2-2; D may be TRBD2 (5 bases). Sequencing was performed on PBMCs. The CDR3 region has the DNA TGCAGCGTTGAGGGAGAAAGATGGGCGAACACCGGGGAGCTGTTTTTT. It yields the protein CSVEGERWANTGELFF.